Below are 25 T cell receptor beta chains sequenced from a single sample in a study of blood T cell repertoires in COVID-19. The method was immunoSEQ multiplex PCR; TCRdb's version includes in-frame clones alone and lacks a portion of them. The repertoire includes approximately 47,000 clones, 80% to 90% of them detected once, and over 9.5% sits in the top ten. Sequenced sample: peripheral blood. The source is a human donor with active COVID-19. The donor label of this sample is uncertain.

The chain links TRBV11-2 to TRBJ1-1; TRBD1 aligns across 11 bases. The V segment lost 3 bases and the J segment 5 bases; nucleotides outside the gene matches: 8. CDR1 and CDR2 (germline): SGHAT, FQNNGV. The CDR3 has 16 amino acids. This CDR3 is CASSFLGDRGWTEAFF. The CDR3 nucleotides are TGTGCCAGCAGCTTTTTAGGGGACAGGGGGTGGACTGAAGCTTTCTTT.

CDR3: CASSWGTEGAQYF. The CDR3, as DNA: TGTGCCAGCAGTTGGGGCACCGAAGGGGCCCAGTACTTC. The rearrangement uses TRBV27 and TRBJ2-5, with D possibly being TRBD1 (5 bases). Germline CDR1 is MNHEY and CDR2 is SMNVEV (reference sequence). The CDR3 is made up of 13 amino acids. The V end lost 4 bases, the J end lost 9 bases, and 15 bases lay between the germline ends.

The rearrangement joins TRBV14 to TRBJ2-6, with unresolved D. V lost 1 base and J 0 bases, leaving 7 bases between the germline ends. CDR3 length equals 16 residues. CDR1 SGHDN and CDR2 FVKESK come from the germline V gene. The CDR3 is CASSQVRNSGANVLTF. The DNA for the CDR3 is TGTGCCAGCAGCCAAGTTAGAAACTCTGGGGCCAACGTCCTGACTTTC.

The genes are TRBV19 and TRBJ2-5, with 7 bases fitting TRBD1. The CDR3 consists of 14 residues. J gave up 5 bases and V 1 base, and 4 bases lay outside the gene matches. Germline CDR1 reads LNHDA; CDR2 reads SQIVND (reference sequence). CDR3 coding DNA: TGTGCCAGTAGTATAGGTTCGGGACAGGAGACCCAGTACTTC. Its translation is CASSIGSGQETQYF.

The sample holds one count of this clone. This chain links TRBV7-9 with TRBJ2-1, with TRBD2 identical over 12 bases. This CDR3 is built from 18 residues. Germline CDR1 reads SEHNR; CDR2 reads FQNEAQ (reference sequence). Unmatched junction bases numbered 8, after V lost 2 bases and J lost 3 bases. CDR3 sequence: CASSLQTSGGRFYNEQFF. The CDR3 nucleotides read TGTGCCAGCAGCTTACAGACTAGCGGGGGCCGATTCTACAATGAGCAGTTCTTC.

This CDR3 is CASSPDSGPYEQYF. CDR3 sequence (DNA): TGTGCCAGCAGTCCGGATAGCGGTCCCTACGAGCAGTACTTC. The V and J genes are TRBV2 and TRBJ2-7; perhaps TRBD2 as D (6 bases). CDR1 is SNHLY and CDR2 is FYNNEI in the germline V gene. The CDR3 runs 14 residues. Trimming left V 5 bases short and J 2 bases short, with 13 bases between.

CDR3 region: CASSIAVADSYGYTF. The DNA for the CDR3 is TGTGCCAGTAGTATCGCAGTAGCCGACAGCTATGGCTACACCTTC. The gene calls are TRBV19 and TRBJ1-2; tentatively, D is TRBD1 (5 bases). Deletions cut 3 bases from V and 4 bases from J, with 15 bases between. In germline, CDR1 is LNHDA, CDR2 SQIVND (reference sequence). This CDR3 spans 15 amino acids.

V and J are TRBV18 and TRBJ1-3; D remains ambiguous. Trimming pared 3 bases from V and 0 bases from J, leaving 6 bases between. In germline, CDR1 is KGHSH, CDR2 LQKENI. This CDR3 comprises 14 residues. CDR3 protein: CASSPLSSGNTIYF. The CDR3 coding sequence is TGTGCCAGCTCACCCCTCAGCTCTGGAAACACCATATATTTT.

The chain couples TRBV2 to TRBJ2-1; a possible D gene is TRBD1 (5 bases). CDR3 length: 13 amino acids. V dropped 7 bases and J dropped 3 bases, with 10 bases sitting between them. Germline CDR1 reads SNHLY; CDR2 reads FYNNEI. The CDR3 protein is CASILDSYNEQFF. The CDR3 DNA reads TGTGCCAGCATCCTTGACAGCTACAATGAGCAGTTCTTC.

The V call is TRBV3-1 (or the pseudogene TRBV3-2), the J call TRBJ2-3; 14 nucleotides align to TRBD2. Germline loops: CDR1 LGHDT, CDR2 YNNKEL (reference sequence). Losses at the gene ends were 4 bases for V and 1 base for J; bases not matched to a gene: 7. The CDR3 loop spans 18 amino acids. Here the CDR3 DNA reads TGTGCCAGCAGCCTAAGACTAGCGGGGGGGCTGGGCACAGATACGCAGTATTTT. Its protein is CASSLRLAGGLGTDTQYF.

The chain employs TRBV2 and TRBJ2-1, with TRBD2 matching over 7 bases. The CDR3 runs to 11 residues. Germline lookup yields CDR1 SNHLY and CDR2 FYNNEI. V trimming: 4 bases; J trimming: 12 bases; junction bases outside the gene matches: 3. CDR3 region: CASSGGGTQFF. The CDR3 bases are TGTGCCAGCAGTGGGGGGGGTACGCAGTTCTTC.

The rearrangement links TRBV7-6 to TRBJ2-2; TRBD2 aligns across 12 bases. Trimming cost V 0 bases and J 3 bases; bases outside gene matches: 5. This CDR3 contains 18 residues. Germline loops: CDR1 SGHVS, CDR2 FNYEAQ. Written as DNA, the CDR3 is TGTGCCAGCAGCTTAGCGTCTAGCGGGGGGGCCGACACCGGGGAGCTGTTTTTT. Protein: CASSLASSGGADTGELFF.

The chain has TRBV12-3 or TRBV12-4 and TRBJ2-1, with D possibly matching TRBD2 (6 bases). This CDR3 spans 13 amino acids. With 6 bases removed from V and 4 bases from J, the gap between germline ends came to 10 bases. CDR3 sequence (DNA): TGTGCCAGCAGCCACCGGGGGTACAATGAGCAGTTCTTC. This sequence encodes CASSHRGYNEQFF.

The chain combines TRBV18 with TRBJ2-1, with 10 bases that match TRBD1. CDR3 size: 15 residues. V shed 6 bases and J 4 bases; nucleotides not matched to a gene: 6. The germline V gene encodes CDR1 KGHSH and CDR2 LQKENI. In nucleotides, the CDR3 is TGTGCCAGCTCTCTTGGACAGGGGGAATACAATGAGCAGTTCTTC. Translation gives CASSLGQGEYNEQFF. Complete variable domain (other parts from reference TRBV18 and TRBJ2-1): NAGVMQNPRHLVRRRGQEARLRCSPMKGHSHVYWYRQLPEEGLKFMVYLQKENIIDESGMPKERFSAEFPKEGPSILRIQQVVRGDSAAYFCASSLGQGEYNEQFFGPGTRLTVL.

The chain recombines TRBV7-9 with TRBJ2-1, with TRBD1 matching 9 bases. The length of the CDR3 is 14 residues. The ends lost 3 bases at V and 8 bases at J; junction bases unmatched: 5. Germline loops: CDR1 SEHNR, CDR2 FQNEAQ (reference sequence). The CDR3 reads CASSFGQGIDEQFF. CDR3 in DNA: TGTGCCAGCAGCTTCGGACAGGGGATCGATGAGCAGTTCTTC. The whole variable domain, filled in from reference TRBV7-9 and TRBJ2-1, reads DTGVSQNPRHKITKRGQNVTFRCDPISEHNRLYWYRQTLGQGPEFLTYFQNEAQLEKSRLLSDRFSAERPKGSFSTLEIQRTEQGDSAMYLCASSFGQGIDEQFFGPGTRLTVL.

The chain has TRBV4-1 and TRBJ1-1; the D gene is possibly TRBD1 (6 bases). In germline, CDR1 is MGHRA, CDR2 YSYEKL. This CDR3 comprises 19 residues. V was trimmed by 0 bases and J by 0 bases, leaving 20 bases between them. Here the CDR3 reads CASSQDLGTTARMNTEAFF. The CDR3 DNA reads TGCGCCAGCAGCCAAGATTTGGGGACAACGGCTCGAATGAACACTGAAGCTTTCTTT.

In this sample, this clone turned up a few times. V is TRBV7-9 and J is TRBJ1-3, with a possible D match to TRBD1 (5 bases). Between the trimmed V and J ends, which lost 5 bases and 0 bases, there was a span of 8 bases. The CDR3 runs 14 residues. CDR1 SEHNR and CDR2 FQNEAQ come from the germline V gene (reference sequence). The DNA for the CDR3 is TGTGCCAGCAGCCCAGGGTACTCTGGAAACACCATATATTTT. This translates into CASSPGYSGNTIYF.

The J gene is TRBJ2-7, the V gene TRBV7-9; 8 bases are shared with TRBD1. The CDR3 has 15 residues. Germline values: CDR1 SEHNR, CDR2 FQNEAQ (reference sequence). Unmatched junction bases numbered 8, after V lost 4 bases and J lost 3 bases. In DNA form, the CDR3 reads TGTGCCAGCAGCTCACCCCGGGGACAGGTCTACGAGCAGTACTTC. Its protein is CASSSPRGQVYEQYF.

V and J are TRBV11-3 and TRBJ1-4, with unresolved D. From germline, CDR1 is SGHNT and CDR2 YENEEA. The V and J ends lost 3 bases and 0 bases respectively, with 5 bases between them. The CDR3 totals 14 residues. This CDR3 reads CASSLGATNEKLFF. In DNA, the CDR3 is TGTGCCAGCAGCTTGGGCGCAACTAATGAAAAACTGTTTTTT.

The chain couples TRBV5-1 to TRBJ2-7, with a weak D call TRBD1 (6 bases). Trimming took 1 base from V and 5 from J, leaving 13 bases between them. The CDR3 is 14 residues long. The V gene's germline CDR1 is SGHRS and CDR2 YFSETQ. The DNA of the CDR3 is TGCGCCAGCAGCTTGTTGGCAGGGGCCGACGAGCAGTACTTC. This translates into CASSLLAGADEQYF. Full variable domain (missing parts from reference TRBV5-1 and TRBJ2-7): KAGVTQTPRYLIKTRGQQVTLSCSPISGHRSVSWYQQTPGQGLQFLFEYFSETQRNKGNFPGRFSGRQFSNSRSEMNVSTLELGDSALYLCASSLLAGADEQYFGPGTRLTVT.

The V and J genes are TRBV9 and TRBJ1-3; D is perhaps TRBD1 (5 bases). This CDR3 spans 13 amino acids. The ends were cut back, 7 bases at V and 2 bases at J, with 10 bases in the middle. The V gene's germline CDR1 is SGDLS and CDR2 YYNGEE. CDR3 amino acids: CASSQGAGNTIYF. The CDR3, as DNA: TGTGCCAGCTCCCAGGGTGCTGGAAACACCATATATTTT.

The chain combines TRBV5-1 with TRBJ1-6, with D tentatively TRBD1 (5 bases). The CDR3 is 15 amino acids. With 2 bases removed from V and 7 bases from J, the gap between germline ends came to 13 bases. Germline V gene lookup returns CDR1 SGHRS and CDR2 YFSETQ. For the CDR3, the DNA is TGCGCCAGCAGCTTCGACAGAGGATTCAATTCACCCCTCCACTTT. Translating gives CASSFDRGFNSPLHF.

Details on this clone: The sample carries other DNA sequences with the same CDR3. The chain uses TRBV7-8 and TRBJ2-7; D is unclear. V shed 5 bases and J shed 1 base, with 3 bases lying between them. There are 11 residues in the CDR3. Germline V gene lookup returns CDR1 SGHVS and CDR2 FQNEAQ. This chain's CDR3 is CASSPSYEQYF. The DNA for the CDR3 is TGTGCCAGCAGCCCATCCTACGAGCAGTACTTC. Based on the CDR3 plus reference TRBV7-8 and TRBJ2-7, the full variable domain is GAGVSQSPRYKVAKRGQDVALRCDPISGHVSLFWYQQALGQGPEFLTYFQNEAQLDKSGLPSDRFFAERPEGSVSTLKIQRTQQEDSAVYLCASSPSYEQYFGPGTRLTVT.

The chain combines TRBV15 with TRBJ1-6, with 7 bases matching TRBD1. J lost 8 bases, V lost 0 bases, and 7 bases had no gene match. The CDR3 consists of 16 residues. Germline V gene data show CDR1 as LNHNV and CDR2 as YYDKDF (reference sequence). The CDR3 sequence is CATSREAGTVHSPLHF. CDR3 sequence (DNA): TGTGCCACCAGCAGAGAGGCCGGGACAGTGCATTCACCCCTCCACTTT.

The chain employs TRBV7-9 and TRBJ2-7; 10 positions agree with TRBD1. The V segment lost 3 bases and the J segment 3 bases; nucleotides outside the gene matches: 8. CDR3 length: 16 amino acids. Per the germline V gene, CDR1 is SEHNR and CDR2 is FQNEAQ (reference sequence). The CDR3 DNA follows: TGTGCCAGCAGCTTCGGGGGGACAGGGGTTTTCTACGAGCAGTACTTC. As protein: CASSFGGTGVFYEQYF.